Listed here are 7 T cell receptor beta chains from one sample, sequenced in a study of T cells in Graves' hyperthyroidism and ophthalmopathy. It was RNA transcripts that yielded the amplified TCR beta CDR3 regions. HTBI primers were used for first-round RT-PCR of the TCR CDR3. TCRdb redid the calling of the multiplex PCR reads with MiXCR, one entry per CDR3 protein. Of 500,000 to 600,000 distinct CDR3 sequences detected, around 46% appear once; the ten largest clones hold over 15%. Input material: peripheral blood or thyroid tissue (not recorded which). These TCRs come from an adult woman with Graves' disease, either hyperthyroidism or ophthalmopathy (not recorded which).

This clonotype has at least ten counts. The chain couples TRBV7-6 to TRBJ1-1; D is uncertain. Germline V gene lookup returns CDR1 SGHVS and CDR2 FNYEAQ. Deletions cut 2 bases from V and 0 bases from J, with 4 bases between. The CDR3 has 13 amino acids. CDR3 loop: CASSLTLNTEAFF. The CDR3 bases are TGTGCCAGCAGCTTAACTCTGAACACTGAAGCTTTCTTT.

V gene TRBV28 combines with J gene TRBJ2-7; TRBD2 aligns across 13 bases. In germline, CDR1 is MDHEN, CDR2 SYDVKM. J lost 6 bases, V lost 1 base, and 9 bases had no gene match. The CDR3 is 17 residues long. DNA of the CDR3: TGTGCCAGCAGTTTATTGACCCGGACTAGCGGGAGCATCGAGCAGTACTTC. As protein: CASSLLTRTSGSIEQYF.

This clonotype has a count of ten or more. The chain links TRBV6-1 to TRBJ2-7; TRBD2 aligns across 9 bases. The V and J ends lost 1 base and 3 bases, in that order; junction bases with no gene match: 13. The CDR3 runs 18 residues. From germline, CDR1 is MNHNS and CDR2 SASEGT. As DNA, the CDR3 is TGTGCCAGCAGTGAAGAAGAGAAGCGGGAGGTGTGGGTCTACGAGCAGTACTTC. This encodes CASSEEEKREVWVYEQYF.

Notes on this clonotype: Germline is not matched at one junction end, which may reflect a read error. V gene TRBV3-1 combines with J gene TRBJ1-5; no reliable D call. Germline-derived CDR1 and CDR2 are LGHDT and YNNKEL (reference sequence). The CDR3 runs 14 residues. Here the CDR3 DNA reads TGTGCCAGCAGCCCCATGAATAGCAATCAGCCCAAGCACTTT. Translation gives CASSPMNSNQPKHF.

This clonotype appeared many times. The chain is built from TRBV7-9 and TRBJ2-7; D not resolved. This CDR3 is 15 amino acids long. Germline CDR1 reads SEHNR; CDR2 reads FQNEAQ (reference sequence). The V gene lost 6 bases and the J gene lost 0 bases, with 15 bases spanning the gap. CDR3: CASSNMRRSSYEQYF. CDR3 DNA: TGTGCCAGCAGTAACATGCGCAGGTCCTCCTACGAGCAGTACTTC. Combining the CDR3 with reference TRBV7-9 and TRBJ2-7 gives the whole variable domain DTGVSQNPRHKITKRGQNVTFRCDPISEHNRLYWYRQTLGQGPEFLTYFQNEAQLEKSRLLSDRFSAERPKGSFSTLEIQRTEQGDSAMYLCASSNMRRSSYEQYFGPGTRLTVT.

The chain links TRBV12-3 or TRBV12-4 to TRBJ1-1; no firm D call. With 2 bases removed from V and 1 base from J, the gap between germline ends came to 8 bases. The CDR3 totals 14 residues. The CDR3 sequence is CASSLNTANTEAFF. The CDR3 DNA reads TGTGCCAGCAGTTTAAACACGGCGAACACTGAAGCTTTCTTT.

A note on this clonotype: The CDR3 does not end in the conserved phenylalanine or tryptophan, so this is likely a read error. It is unclear where the CDR3 begins or ends on the DNA, so no DNA is shown, and the CDR3 is as TCRdb lists it. This chain uses TRBV10-2 with TRBJ1-2. Germline values: CDR1 WSHSY, CDR2 SAAADI. The CDR3 totals 11 residues, both ends included. This CDR3 is CASSAGLAGAY.